This entry features one T cell receptor (beta chain) sequence. The antigen is undetermined. Mismatch with germline at one junction end may stem from a read error. Sequence data for DNA of cultured CD4+ T cells were generated by the Oncomine TCR Beta short-read assay. MiXCR, run by TCRdb on the PCR reads, gives a single entry per CDR3 protein. The profile shows approximately 20,000 distinct CDR3 sequences, roughly 46% of them singletons. This specimen belongs to a study of vaccination and CD4 T cells after COVID-19. Study results and limitations: The appearance of a median around 90% of reactive clones in convalescent patients occurred only post-vaccination.

Indicated treatment: approximately 10-day PBMC culture with coronavirus spike peptide pools or control peptides (ViraFEST assay). Approximately 2 million PBMCs were grown per well alongside roughly 10 IU/ml IL-2 and about 9.5 ug/ml peptide pools. This CDR3 is 15 amino acids long. From germline, CDR1 is SGHTA and CDR2 FQGNSA. This TCR was recovered from a human donor who had recovered from COVID-19. Sequenced here: CD4+ T cells from blood, cultured in vitro, sampled after SARS-CoV-2 vaccination. This chain links TRBV7-2 with TRBJ2-2; TRBD1 matches at 9 bases. The CDR3 DNA is TGTGCCAGCACCTTAAACAGGGGGCGCTTCGGGGAGCTGTTTTTT. It encodes CASTLNRGRFGELFF.